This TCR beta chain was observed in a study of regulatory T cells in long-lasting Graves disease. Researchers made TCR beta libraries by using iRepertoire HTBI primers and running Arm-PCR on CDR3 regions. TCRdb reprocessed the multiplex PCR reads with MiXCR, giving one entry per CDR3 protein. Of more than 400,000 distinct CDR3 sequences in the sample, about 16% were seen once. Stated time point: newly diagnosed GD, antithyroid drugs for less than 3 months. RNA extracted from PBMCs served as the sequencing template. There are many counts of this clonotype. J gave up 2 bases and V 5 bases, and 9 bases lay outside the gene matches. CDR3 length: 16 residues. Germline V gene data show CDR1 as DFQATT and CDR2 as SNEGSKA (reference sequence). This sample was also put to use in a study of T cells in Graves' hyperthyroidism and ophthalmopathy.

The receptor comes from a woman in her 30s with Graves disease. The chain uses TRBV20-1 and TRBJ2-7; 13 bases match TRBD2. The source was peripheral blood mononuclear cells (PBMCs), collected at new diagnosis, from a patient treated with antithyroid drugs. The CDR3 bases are TGCAGTGCTCCTGACACTAGCGGGAGGGGAACCTACGAGCAGTACTTC. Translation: CSAPDTSGRGTYEQYF.